This T cell receptor (beta chain) was found in a study of cytomegalovirus exposure and HLA in healthy donors. Sequencing was performed with immunoSEQ multiplex PCR; in TCRdb, only in-frame clones are kept and a portion is missing. The sample lists some 56,000 clones; just over 90% were seen once. Trimming stripped 5 bases from V and 8 bases from J, with 13 bases between. CDR3 length equals 12 residues. CDR1 is GTSNPN and CDR2 is SVGIG in the germline V gene (reference sequence). The sequencing sample was made of PBMCs. This rearrangement joins TRBV30 to TRBJ2-1, with D possibly TRBD1 on 6 matching bases. This clonotype was sampled from a young woman in good health and CMV-seropositive. The CDR3 DNA follows: TGTGCCTGGGAACAGGGAAACGATGAGCAGTTCTTC. It specifies CAWEQGNDEQFF. The variable domain in full, with the rest retrieved from reference TRBV30 and TRBJ2-1, is SQTIHQWPATLVQPVGSPLSLECTVEGTSNPNLYWYRQAAGRGLQLLFYSVGIGQISSEVPQNLSASRPQDRQFILSSKKLLLSDSGFYLCAWEQGNDEQFFGPGTRLTVL.